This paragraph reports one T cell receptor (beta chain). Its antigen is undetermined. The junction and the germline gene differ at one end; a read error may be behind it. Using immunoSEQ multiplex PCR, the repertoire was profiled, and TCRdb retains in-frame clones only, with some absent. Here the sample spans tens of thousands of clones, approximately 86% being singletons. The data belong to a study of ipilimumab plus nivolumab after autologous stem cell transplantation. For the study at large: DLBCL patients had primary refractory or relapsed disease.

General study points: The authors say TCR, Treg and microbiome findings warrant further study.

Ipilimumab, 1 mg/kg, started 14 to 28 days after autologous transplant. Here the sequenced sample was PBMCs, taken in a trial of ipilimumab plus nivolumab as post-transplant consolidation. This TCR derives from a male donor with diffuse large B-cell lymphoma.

This CDR3 reads CASSPSGGIDNEQFF. The CDR3 coding sequence is TGTGCTAGCAGCCCGTCCGGGGGTATCGATAATGAGCAGTTCTTC. The chain joins TRBV7-7 to TRBJ2-1; tentative D call: TRBD2 (6 bases). This CDR3 is built from 15 residues. In germline, CDR1 is SSHAT, CDR2 FNYEAQ (reference sequence).